This TCR beta chain appears in the sequencing data of a study of blood T cell repertoires in COVID-19. The CDR3 length is 16 residues. V lost 4 bases to trimming and J lost 8 bases; unmatched junction nucleotides: 10. CDR1 MGHDK and CDR2 SYGVNS come from the germline V gene. This clone occurred a few times. Sequencing used immunoSEQ multiplex PCR; TCRdb keeps in-frame clones, though not all of them. The sample holds 200,000 to 250,000 clones; roughly 89% are singletons and the top ten take 5.5% to 7.5%. Source material: PBMCs or T cells enriched from blood (not recorded which). The clonotype originates from a woman aged 40 to 49 who had recovered from COVID-19. The chain employs TRBV25-1 and TRBJ2-1; 11 bases are shared with TRBD2. CDR3 protein: CASSGYTSGSFYEQFF. The CDR3 coding sequence is TGTGCCAGCAGTGGCTACACTAGCGGGAGTTTTTATGAGCAGTTCTTC.